These 23 T cell receptor beta chains were sequenced from one sample in a study of CXCR4 blockade with PD-1 therapy in pancreatic cancer. Method: immunoSEQ multiplex PCR; TCRdb's copy keeps in-frame clones and lacks some. The sample includes several thousand clones, approximately 37% of them seen just once. Sequencing was carried out using tumor tissue. These receptors were obtained from a human donor with pancreatic ductal adenocarcinoma.

J is TRBJ2-7 and V is TRBV28; D tentatively fits TRBD1 or TRBD2 (5 bases each). V was trimmed by 4 bases and J by 6 bases, leaving 19 bases between them. Germline CDR1 is MDHEN and CDR2 is SYDVKM. This CDR3 is 15 amino acids long. CDR3 nucleotide sequence: TGTGCCAGCAGTTCTCCGACCGCAGGGAGAGGCGAGCAGTACTTC. Protein product: CASSSPTAGRGEQYF.

This clone was seen just once. The chain has TRBV28 and TRBJ1-2; 7 nucleotides agree with TRBD1. Germline V CDR1 and CDR2: MDHEN, SYDVKM. J lost 7 bases, V lost 7 bases, and 12 bases had no gene match. CDR3 length: 14 amino acids. Here the CDR3 reads CASKPGQSRSGYTF. CDR3 sequence (DNA): TGTGCCAGCAAACCGGGACAGTCCAGGTCTGGCTACACCTTC.

This clone was counted between two and nine times. V usage is TRBV11-3 and J usage is TRBJ2-3; TRBD2 aligns across 7 bases. Per the germline V gene, CDR1 is SGHNT and CDR2 is YENEEA. Trimming cost V 4 bases and J 3 bases; bases outside gene matches: 4. The CDR3 totals 14 residues. The CDR3 region is CASSSGLETDTQYF. The DNA of the CDR3 is TGTGCCAGCAGCTCTGGACTAGAAACAGATACGCAGTATTTT.

J is TRBJ2-1 and V is TRBV10-2, with TRBD2 identical over 11 bases. The CDR3 contains 14 residues. V trimming: 7 bases; J trimming: 5 bases; junction bases outside the gene matches: 4. The V gene's germline CDR1 is WSHSY and CDR2 SAAADI. The CDR3 DNA sequence: TGCGCCAGCACTAGACTAGCGGGGAACAATGAGCAGTTCTTC. Protein: CASTRLAGNNEQFF.

By sample fraction, this clone is medium-sized. CDR3: CASSQGWRGGPPHTQYF. The DNA for the CDR3 is TGCGCCAGCAGCCAAGGGTGGAGGGGGGGTCCCCCTCATACGCAGTATTTT. The chain couples TRBV4-1 to TRBJ2-3; tentative D call: TRBD2 (7 bases). This CDR3 has 17 residues. The germline V gene encodes CDR1 MGHRA and CDR2 YSYEKL. V lost 1 base, J lost 7 bases, and 21 bases lay in between.

The chain has TRBV19 and TRBJ1-1, with a tentative D call TRBD1 (5 bases). Germline V gene lookup returns CDR1 LNHDA and CDR2 SQIVND (reference sequence). Trimming cost V 5 bases and J 0 bases, with 10 bases left between them. CDR3 size: 14 residues. CDR3 nucleotide sequence: TGTGCCAGTAGTGTGCAGGGCCTGAACACTGAAGCTTTCTTT. Its translation is CASSVQGLNTEAFF.

This chain links TRBV19 with TRBJ1-2; D is ambiguous. CDR1 and CDR2 from the germline V gene are LNHDA and SQIVND (reference sequence). Trimming took 5 bases from V and 4 from J, leaving 17 bases between them. The CDR3 consists of 15 residues. As DNA, the CDR3 is TGTGCCAGTAGTCCTGGCCCGGGCAGCGCCTATGGCTACACCTTC. Translating gives CASSPGPGSAYGYTF.

This clone appeared a few times. The gene calls are TRBV30 and TRBJ1-6; D gene uncertain. The CDR3 consists of 15 residues. V lost 0 bases to trimming and J lost 4 bases, with 10 bases between them. Per germline, CDR1 GTSNPN and CDR2 SVGIG (reference sequence). The CDR3: CAWSVAGFYNSPLHF. Here the CDR3 DNA reads TGTGCCTGGAGTGTGGCTGGGTTTTATAATTCACCCCTCCACTTT.

The V call is TRBV14, the J call TRBJ2-6; D gene uncertain. Germline lookup yields CDR1 SGHDN and CDR2 FVKESK. The V gene lost 2 bases and the J gene lost 0 bases, with 11 bases spanning the gap. The CDR3 covers 17 residues. This CDR3 reads CASSQSWLDSGANVLTF. The CDR3 DNA is TGTGCCAGCAGCCAAAGTTGGCTGGACTCTGGGGCCAACGTCCTGACTTTC.

This rearrangement joins TRBV29-1 to TRBJ2-1; TRBD2 matches 8 bases. The CDR3 length is 14 residues. The ends lost 1 base at V and 8 bases at J; junction bases unmatched: 7. Germline V CDR1 and CDR2: SQVTM, ANQGSEA. CDR3 sequence (DNA): TGCAGCGTTGAAGGCGGGGGGCGGATCGATGAGCAGTTCTTC. Protein: CSVEGGGRIDEQFF.

The rearrangement links TRBV7-4 to TRBJ2-3, with D possibly matching TRBD2 (5 bases). The V gene's germline CDR1 is SGHVT and CDR2 SQSDAQ. The CDR3 consists of 14 residues. V was shortened by 2 bases and J by 4 bases, with 10 bases between the two germline ends. The CDR3 spells CASSLTASPDTQYF. Written as DNA, the CDR3 is TGTGCCAGCAGCTTAACGGCTAGCCCAGATACGCAGTATTTT. The full variable domain, rest sourced from reference TRBV7-4 and TRBJ2-3, is GAGVSQSPRYKVAKRGRDVALRCDSISGHVTLYWYRQTLGQGSEVLTYSQSDAQRDKSGRPSGRFSAERPERSVSTLKIQRTEQGDSAVYLCASSLTASPDTQYFGPGTRLTVL.

This clone was counted between two and nine times. The gene calls are TRBV2 and TRBJ1-6; D not certain. Germline V lookup: CDR1 SNHLY, CDR2 FYNNEI. CDR3 size: 13 residues. Trimming took off 2 bases at V and 8 bases at J, with 7 bases between the two ends. The CDR3 is CASSELGYSPLHF. Here the CDR3 DNA reads TGTGCCAGCAGTGAACTGGGTTATTCACCCCTCCACTTT.

The CDR3 nucleotides are TGTGCCAGCAGTTACATCGTCAGCCCCTACGAGCAGTACTTC. Its protein is CASSYIVSPYEQYF. The V gene is TRBV6-8, the J gene TRBJ2-7; no clear D gene. Trimming shortened V by 2 bases and J by 2 bases, and 10 bases separated the two germline ends. This CDR3 spans 14 amino acids. Looked up from germline, CDR1 is MNHGY and CDR2 is SAAAGT.

About this clone: One or more bases were not read clearly; the residue they encode is written X. The rearrangement links TRBV6-7 to TRBJ2-3; a weak D match, TRBD2 (6 bases). TRBV6-7 is designated an ORF whose function remains uncertain. The CDR3 sequence is 15 residues long. V was cut by 4 bases and J by 4 bases, with 15 bases left in between. CDR3 protein: CASSWDSTXADTQYF. The CDR3 coding sequence is TGTGCCAGCAGTTGGGACTCAACGRAAGCAGATACGCAGTATTTT.

This rearrangement joins TRBV18 to TRBJ1-1; 10 bases agree with TRBD1. After removal of 5 bases from V and 5 bases from J, the junction contained 8 bases not matched to a gene. Germline V gives CDR1 KGHSH, CDR2 LQKENI. The CDR3 is made up of 15 amino acids. This CDR3 is CASSNQGTGVTEAFF. CDR3 DNA: TGTGCCAGCTCAAACCAGGGGACAGGGGTTACTGAAGCTTTCTTT. The variable domain in full, completed from reference TRBV18 and TRBJ1-1, reads NAGVMQNPRHLVRRRGQEARLRCSPMKGHSHVYWYRQLPEEGLKFMVYLQKENIIDESGMPKERFSAEFPKEGPSILRIQQVVRGDSAAYFCASSNQGTGVTEAFFGQGTRLTVV.

Worth noting for this clone: A junction boundary mismatches the germline segment, possibly from a read error. The chain couples TRBV9 to TRBJ1-2, with D possibly matching TRBD1 (5 bases). Germline-derived CDR1 and CDR2 are SGDLS and YYNGEE. The CDR3 spans 12 residues. CDR3 sequence reads: CASSDDIGARNF. Here the CDR3 DNA reads TGTGCCAGCAGTGACGACATTGGGGCAAGGAACTTC.

V usage is TRBV19 and J usage is TRBJ2-2; D possibly corresponds to TRBD2 (5 bases). Germline CDR1 LNHDA, CDR2 SQIVND (reference sequence). The CDR3 contains 18 residues. V was trimmed by 7 bases and J by 1 base, leaving 22 bases between them. CDR3 nucleotide sequence: TGTGCCAGTACCAAGACTATGCGCTTCCTTATGAACACCGGGGAGCTGTTTTTT. Protein: CASTKTMRFLMNTGELFF.

The CDR3 reads CASGHPPDRDDSNYGYTF. The CDR3 DNA is TGTGCTAGTGGTCACCCCCCGGACAGGGATGATTCTAACTATGGCTACACCTTC. The rearrangement uses TRBV12-5 and TRBJ1-2; 8 nucleotides align to TRBD1. CDR1 and CDR2 (germline): LGHNT, FRNRAP. The CDR3 has 18 amino acids. V lost 5 bases, J lost 0 bases, and 14 bases stayed unmatched.

The V gene is TRBV30, the J gene TRBJ1-1, with a tentative D call TRBD1 (6 bases). The germline V and J ends were trimmed by 3 bases and 1 base, with 15 bases remaining between them. The CDR3 totals 15 residues. Per germline, CDR1 GTSNPN and CDR2 SVGIG (reference sequence). The CDR3 nucleotides read TGTGCCTGGAGCCCCCGGCAAGGGGGGAACACTGAAGCTTTCTTT. This translates into CAWSPRQGGNTEAFF. Together with reference TRBV30 and TRBJ1-1, the CDR3 gives the full variable domain: SQTIHQWPATLVQPVGSPLSLECTVEGTSNPNLYWYRQAAGRGLQLLFYSVGIGQISSEVPQNLSASRPQDRQFILSSKKLLLSDSGFYLCAWSPRQGGNTEAFFGQGTRLTVV.

This clone was counted a few times. The chain combines TRBV11-3 with TRBJ1-1, with a tentative D call TRBD1 (5 bases). The CDR3 contains 14 residues. Trimming shortened V by 3 bases and J by 1 base, and 9 bases separated the two germline ends. The germline V gene has CDR1 SGHNT and CDR2 YENEEA. The CDR3 sequence is CASSFVQGNTEAFF. As DNA, the CDR3 is TGTGCCAGCAGCTTTGTGCAGGGGAACACTGAAGCTTTCTTT. The whole variable domain, filled in from reference TRBV11-3 and TRBJ1-1, reads EAGVVQSPRYKIIEKKQPVAFWCNPISGHNTLYWYLQNLGQGPELLIRYENEEAVDDSQLPKDRFSAERLKGVDSTLKIQPAELGDSAVYLCASSFVQGNTEAFFGQGTRLTVV.

The rearrangement joins TRBV7-6 to TRBJ2-7, with D tentatively TRBD2 (5 bases). Trimming stripped 4 bases from V and 7 bases from J, with 17 bases between. The CDR3 has 14 residues. In germline, CDR1 is SGHVS, CDR2 FNYEAQ. The DNA for the CDR3 is TGTGCCAGCAGCTACCGGACTTCTACCGGGGAGCAGTACTTC. Protein: CASSYRTSTGEQYF.

The gene calls are TRBV28 and TRBJ1-3; D may be TRBD1 (5 bases). Germline CDR1 reads MDHEN; CDR2 reads SYDVKM. The CDR3 totals 17 residues. Trimming left V 6 bases short and J 1 base short, with 19 bases between. CDR3 sequence (DNA): TGTGCCAGCAGCATGACCTGGGGCCTAGGGTCTGGAAACACCATATATTTT. It yields the protein CASSMTWGLGSGNTIYF.

For this clone: The sample carries other DNA sequences with the same CDR3. The rearrangement links TRBV19 to TRBJ1-1; 7 bases are a match to TRBD1. V dropped 6 bases and J dropped 5; count of bases not matched to a gene: 9. The CDR3 is 14 amino acids. Germline CDR1 and CDR2: LNHDA and SQIVND (reference sequence). The CDR3 region is CASRADRYLTEAFF. The CDR3 DNA follows: TGTGCCAGTAGAGCGGACAGGTACTTGACTGAAGCTTTCTTT.